This T cell receptor (beta chain) was sequenced in a study of blood T cell repertoires in COVID-19. Original processing methods: Reference gene primer amplification in the assay estimated nucleated cell counts. Here immunoSEQ multiplex PCR was the method, and the copy in TCRdb shows in-frame clones only, minus some. Clone size and V and J calls were adopted from that table, with D and trimming inferred from the DNA. Among some 50,000 clones listed, around 85% were seen once. Germline V CDR1 and CDR2: GTSNPN, SVGIG (reference sequence). V was pared by 2 bases and J by 12 bases, with 17 bases between. The CDR3 is 13 amino acids. A few counts support this clone.

This clonotype originated in a woman in her 70s with active COVID-19. Sequencing was performed on peripheral blood. This chain connects TRBV30 to TRBJ2-1, with D unclear. CDR3 sequence (DNA): TGTGCCTGGAGTTTAACCTCGGGTTTGGTGCAGTTCTTC. It translates to CAWSLTSGLVQFF. Full variable domain (outside the CDR3, taken from reference TRBV30 and TRBJ2-1): SQTIHQWPATLVQPVGSPLSLECTVEGTSNPNLYWYRQAAGRGLQLLFYSVGIGQISSEVPQNLSASRPQDRQFILSSKKLLLSDSGFYLCAWSLTSGLVQFFGPGTRLTVL.